One sample yielded the 21 T cell receptor beta chains listed below, sequenced in a study of control samples from healthy donors and cancer patients. Sequenced by immunoSEQ multiplex PCR; TCRdb stores in-frame clones only, minus some. The sample has around 140,000 clones, under 90% seen once. The sequenced sample was PBMCs. These receptors were collected from a middle-aged man with head and neck cancer.

The rearrangement uses TRBV7-3 and TRBJ2-3, with 7 positions matching TRBD2. CDR3 length: 14 residues. V lost 1 base to trimming and J lost 3 bases; unmatched junction nucleotides: 1. CDR1 is SGHTA, CDR2 FQGTGA, per germline. CDR3 nucleotides: TGTGCCAGCAGCTTAAACGGGAGGACAGATACGCAGTATTTT. This codes for CASSLNGRTDTQYF.

This chain uses TRBV11-2 with TRBJ2-2; D could derive from TRBD1 or TRBD2 (5 bases each). The ends were cut back, 5 bases at V and 7 bases at J, with 14 bases in the middle. Germline CDR1 is SGHAT and CDR2 is FQNNGV. The CDR3 loop spans 14 amino acids. The CDR3 bases are TGTGCCAGCAGCCCCGGGACCTGGGGCGGGGAGCTGTTTTTT. It codes for CASSPGTWGGELFF. Drawing the rest from reference TRBV11-2 and TRBJ2-2, the complete variable domain is EAGVAQSPRYKIIEKRQSVAFWCNPISGHATLYWYQQILGQGPKLLIQFQNNGVVDDSQLPKDRFSAERLKGVDSTLKIQPAKLEDSAVYLCASSPGTWGGELFFGEGSRLTVL.

The J gene is TRBJ2-6, the V gene TRBV7-9, with D maybe TRBD2 (6 bases). CDR1 is SEHNR, CDR2 FQNEAQ, per germline (reference sequence). This CDR3 region has 13 residues. Trimming removed 5 bases from V and 4 bases from J, with 6 bases in between. The CDR3: CASSAGGANVLTF. As DNA, the CDR3 is TGTGCCAGCAGCGCGGGAGGGGCCAACGTCCTGACTTTC.

The CDR3 sequence: CASSERTVSNQPQHF. CDR3 sequence (DNA): TGTGCCAGCAGTGAACGGACAGTTAGCAATCAGCCCCAGCATTTT. The gene calls are TRBV2 and TRBJ1-5; a possible D gene is TRBD1 (6 bases). This CDR3 is built from 15 residues. Germline V CDR1 and CDR2: SNHLY, FYNNEI. Trimming pared 2 bases from V and 0 bases from J, leaving 8 bases between.

The chain employs TRBV11-2 and TRBJ2-1; D could derive from TRBD1 or TRBD2 (5 bases each). V was shortened by 1 base and J by 8 bases, with 6 bases between the two germline ends. The CDR3 totals 12 residues. Germline values: CDR1 SGHAT, CDR2 FQNNGV. The CDR3 coding sequence is TGTGCCAGCAGCTTAGGAGGGGATGAGCAGTTCTTC. Translation gives CASSLGGDEQFF.

This clone was counted a few times. The chain carries TRBV19 and TRBJ1-6; D might be TRBD1 (6 bases). V was shortened by 3 bases and J by 9 bases, with 12 bases between the two germline ends. This CDR3 is 14 amino acids long. Per germline, CDR1 LNHDA and CDR2 SQIVND (reference sequence). CDR3 DNA: TGTGCCAGTAGTATGGGCAGGGGAGGTTCACCCCTCCACTTT. This sequence encodes CASSMGRGGSPLHF.

The gene calls are TRBV11-3 and TRBJ2-3; 7 nucleotides align to TRBD2. Trimming at V came to 1 base and at J to 6 bases, leaving 1 base not matched to a gene. CDR1 SGHNT and CDR2 YENEEA come from the germline V gene. CDR3 length: 13 amino acids. The DNA of the CDR3 is TGTGCCAGCAGCTTAGGAGCGGGGGATACGCAGTATTTT. As protein: CASSLGAGDTQYF.

This clone came up once. This chain uses TRBV24-1 with TRBJ2-1, with 8 bases matching TRBD1. Per germline, CDR1 KGHDR and CDR2 SFDVKD. There are 18 residues in the CDR3. V was pared by 7 bases and J by 0 bases, with 13 bases of the junction left unmatched. The CDR3 sequence is CATRARTGQGDSYNEQFF. Here the CDR3 DNA reads TGTGCCACCAGAGCCCGGACAGGGCAAGGGGACTCCTACAATGAGCAGTTCTTC.

This sequence joins TRBV18 and TRBJ2-1; D is unclear. In germline, CDR1 is KGHSH, CDR2 LQKENI. This CDR3 is 15 amino acids long. Deletions cut 0 bases from V and 7 bases from J, with 13 bases between. Here the CDR3 DNA reads TGTGCCAGCTCACCACCGTCCCAAGACGGGAATGAGCAGTTCTTC. This sequence encodes CASSPPSQDGNEQFF.

The V gene is TRBV14, the J gene TRBJ2-1, with TRBD2 matching 11 bases. Trimming at V came to 3 bases and at J to 8 bases, leaving 9 bases not matched to a gene. The CDR3 runs to 16 residues. CDR1 and CDR2 from the germline V gene are SGHDN and FVKESK. For the CDR3, the DNA is TGTGCCAGCAGCCACCCGACTAGCGGGGCGTGGGATGAGCAGTTCTTC. Protein: CASSHPTSGAWDEQFF. Full variable domain (remainder filled in from reference TRBV14 and TRBJ2-1): EAGVTQFPSHSVIEKGQTVTLRCDPISGHDNLYWYRRVMGKEIKFLLHFVKESKQDESGMPNNRFLAERTGGTYSTLKVQPAELEDSGVYFCASSHPTSGAWDEQFFGPGTRLTVL.

This sequence joins TRBV19 and TRBJ1-1; D call uncertain. The germline V and J ends were trimmed by 9 bases and 4 bases, with 12 bases remaining between them. The germline CDR1 and CDR2 sequences are LNHDA and SQIVND (reference sequence). CDR3 length: 12 amino acids. The CDR3 region has the DNA TGTGCCAGCTTTAGATCGTCCACTGAAGCTTTCTTT. This codes for CASFRSSTEAFF.

The chain combines TRBV19 with TRBJ1-2; D remains unclear. V was clipped by 1 base and J by 13 bases, with 10 bases between them. This CDR3 is built from 11 residues. The germline CDR1 and CDR2 sequences are LNHDA and SQIVND (reference sequence). This CDR3 reads CASSIATGITF. DNA of the CDR3: TGTGCCAGTAGTATAGCGACGGGGATCACCTTC.

Concerning this clone itself: One junction end disagrees with the germline gene, perhaps due to a read error. As DNA, the CDR3 is TGTGCCAGCAGCTTGGGGTGGCGGGCGAACTTC. Its protein is CASSLGWRANF. The chain employs TRBV5-5 and TRBJ2-5; TRBD2 might be the D (5 bases). The CDR3 is 11 residues long. CDR1 is SGHKS, CDR2 YYEKEE, per germline (reference sequence).

The rearrangement links TRBV6-5 to TRBJ2-5; perhaps TRBD2 as D (5 bases). This CDR3 spans 13 amino acids. V was shortened by 2 bases and J by 2 bases, with 6 bases between the two germline ends. Germline V gene sequence: CDR1 MNHEY, CDR2 SVGAGI. The CDR3 nucleotides are TGTGCCAGCAGTTACAGGGAGCAAGAGACCCAGTACTTC. Its protein product is CASSYREQETQYF.

The rearrangement links TRBV29-1 to TRBJ2-3; 9 bases are a match to TRBD2. V lost 8 bases and J lost 0; bases outside the gene matches: 9. The length of the CDR3 is 15 residues. Per the germline V gene, CDR1 is SQVTM and CDR2 is ANQGSEA. The CDR3 sequence: CSFGRTSASTDTQYF. In nucleotides, the CDR3 is TGCAGCTTCGGAAGGACTAGCGCGAGCACAGATACGCAGTATTTT.

CDR3 loop: CASRETGGFYNEQFF. The CDR3 DNA follows: TGTGCCAGCAGAGAGACAGGGGGCTTTTACAATGAGCAGTTCTTC. The chain carries TRBV2 and TRBJ2-1; 10 nucleotides agree with TRBD1. Germline lookup yields CDR1 SNHLY and CDR2 FYNNEI. The V gene end was trimmed by 6 bases and the J gene end by 4 bases; junction bases not matched to a gene: 6. This CDR3 is built from 15 residues.

The J gene is TRBJ2-7, the V gene TRBV10-2, with TRBD1 matching over 9 bases. J was trimmed by 4 bases and V by 5 bases; bases with no gene match: 9. The V gene's germline CDR1 is WSHSY and CDR2 SAAADI. The CDR3 extends over 15 amino acids. CDR3 bases: TGCGCCAGCAGTTCCTCCGGGACAGGGATTTACGAGCAGTACTTC. Translated: CASSSSGTGIYEQYF.

The chain has TRBV7-9 and TRBJ1-3; D gene uncertain. The V and J ends lost 6 bases and 5 bases respectively, with 8 bases between them. The CDR3 contains 12 residues. Germline V gene data show CDR1 as SEHNR and CDR2 as FQNEAQ (reference sequence). The CDR3 sequence is CASSEGRNTIYF. The CDR3 nucleotides are TGTGCCAGCAGTGAGGGAAGAAACACCATATATTTT.

The rearrangement uses TRBV5-1 and TRBJ2-2, with D perhaps TRBD2 (5 bases). Germline CDR1 SGHRS, CDR2 YFSETQ. Trimming pared 3 bases from V and 6 bases from J, leaving 12 bases between. This CDR3 has 14 amino acids. The CDR3 DNA sequence: TGCGCCAGCAGCTCGTGGGAGTCCCCCGGGGAGCTGTTTTTT. Translating gives CASSSWESPGELFF. The full variable domain, its missing parts supplied by reference TRBV5-1 and TRBJ2-2, is KAGVTQTPRYLIKTRGQQVTLSCSPISGHRSVSWYQQTPGQGLQFLFEYFSETQRNKGNFPGRFSGRQFSNSRSEMNVSTLELGDSALYLCASSSWESPGELFFGEGSRLTVL.

The gene calls are TRBV6-5 and TRBJ2-1, with a tentative D call TRBD1 (5 bases). The length of the CDR3 is 15 residues. Trimming pared 2 bases from V and 9 bases from J, leaving 17 bases between. Germline V CDR1 and CDR2: MNHEY, SVGAGI. CDR3 protein: CASSYVGPGSVEQFF. CDR3 nucleotides: TGTGCCAGCAGTTACGTGGGGCCCGGCTCAGTTGAGCAGTTCTTC.

The gene calls are TRBV5-1 and TRBJ2-4, with TRBD1 matching 11 bases. V dropped 4 bases and J dropped 6; count of bases not matched to a gene: 3. The CDR3 totals 14 residues. The germline V gene has CDR1 SGHRS and CDR2 YFSETQ. The CDR3 DNA reads TGCGCCAGCAGCCCAGGGACAGGGGGAAACATTCAGTACTTC. Translated, it gives CASSPGTGGNIQYF. The full variable domain, rest sourced from reference TRBV5-1 and TRBJ2-4, is KAGVTQTPRYLIKTRGQQVTLSCSPISGHRSVSWYQQTPGQGLQFLFEYFSETQRNKGNFPGRFSGRQFSNSRSEMNVSTLELGDSALYLCASSPGTGGNIQYFGAGTRLSVL.